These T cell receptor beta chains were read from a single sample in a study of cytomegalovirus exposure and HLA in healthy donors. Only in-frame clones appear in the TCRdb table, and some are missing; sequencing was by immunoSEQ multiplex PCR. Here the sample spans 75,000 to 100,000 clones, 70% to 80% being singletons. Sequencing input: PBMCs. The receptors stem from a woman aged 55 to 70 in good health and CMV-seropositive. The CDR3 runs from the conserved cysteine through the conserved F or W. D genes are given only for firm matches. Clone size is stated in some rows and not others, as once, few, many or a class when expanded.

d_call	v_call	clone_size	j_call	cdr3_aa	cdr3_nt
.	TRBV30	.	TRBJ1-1	CAWNWRTEAFF	TGTGCCTGGAATTGGAGGACTGAAGCTTTCTTT
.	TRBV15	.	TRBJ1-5	CATSAAGLGQPQHF	TGTGCCACCAGCGCCGCGGGCTTGGGGCAGCCCCAGCATTTT
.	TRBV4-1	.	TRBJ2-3	CASSLTETDTQYF	TGCGCCAGCAGCCTCACGGAGACAGATACGCAGTATTTT
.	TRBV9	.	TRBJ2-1	CASSFRGAGNGYNEQFF	TGTGCCAGCAGCTTCCGGGGGGCAGGGAACGGCTACAATGAGCAGTTCTTC
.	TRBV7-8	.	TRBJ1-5	CASSLAGLGNQPQHF	TGTGCCAGCAGCTTGGCGGGACTGGGCAATCAGCCCCAGCATTTT
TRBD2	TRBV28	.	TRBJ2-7	CASRVAGATYEQYF	TGTGCCAGCAGGGTAGCGGGCGCGACCTACGAGCAGTACTTC
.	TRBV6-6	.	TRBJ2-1	CASSQQGYAYNEQFF	TGTGCCAGCAGCCAACAGGGATATGCTTACAATGAGCAGTTCTTC
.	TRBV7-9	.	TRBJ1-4	CASSLRTANEKLFF	TGTGCCAGCAGCTTAAGGACAGCTAATGAAAAACTGTTTTTT
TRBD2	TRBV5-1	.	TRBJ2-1	CASSLEDKRLAGRDEQFF	TGCGCCAGCAGCTTGGAGGACAAAAGACTAGCGGGAAGGGATGAGCAGTTCTTC
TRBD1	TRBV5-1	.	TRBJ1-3	CASSFIGTGYSSGNTIYF	TGCGCCAGCAGCTTTATCGGGACAGGGTACTCGTCGGGAAACACCATATATTTT
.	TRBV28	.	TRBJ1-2	CASSRLGYGYTF	TGTGCCAGCAGTCGACTGGGCTATGGCTACACCTTC
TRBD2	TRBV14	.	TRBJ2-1	CASTKPSGLPLF	TGTGCCAGCACCAAACCTAGCGGCCTCCCCCTCTTC
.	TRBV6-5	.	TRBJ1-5	CASSFASPGAGQPQHF	TGTGCCAGCAGTTTCGCATCTCCAGGGGCAGGTCAGCCCCAGCATTTT
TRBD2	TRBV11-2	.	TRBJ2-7	CASSGTSGRISPEQYF	TGTGCCAGCAGCGGGACTAGCGGGAGGATATCCCCCGAGCAGTACTTC
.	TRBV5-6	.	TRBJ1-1	CASSFGRGEAFF	TGTGCCAGCAGCTTCGGACGGGGTGAAGCTTTCTTT
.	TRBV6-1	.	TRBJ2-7	CASQGHTYEQYF	TGTGCCTCCCAAGGACACACCTACGAGCAGTACTTC
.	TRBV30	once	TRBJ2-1	CAWSLRALYNEQFF	TGTGCCTGGAGTCTCAGGGCCCTTTACAATGAGCAGTTCTTC